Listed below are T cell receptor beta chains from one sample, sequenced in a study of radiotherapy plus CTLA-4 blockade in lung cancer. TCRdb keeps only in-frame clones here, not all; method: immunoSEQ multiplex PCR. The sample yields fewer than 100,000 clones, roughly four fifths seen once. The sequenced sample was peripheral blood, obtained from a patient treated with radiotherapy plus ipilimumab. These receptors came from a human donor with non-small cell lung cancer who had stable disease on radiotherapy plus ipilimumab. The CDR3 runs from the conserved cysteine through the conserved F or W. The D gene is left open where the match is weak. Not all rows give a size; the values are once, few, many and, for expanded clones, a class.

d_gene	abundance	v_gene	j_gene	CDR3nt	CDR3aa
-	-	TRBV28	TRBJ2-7	TGTGCCAGCGCACAAGGTGGGGATAGCTCCTACGAGCAGTACTTC	CASAQGGDSSYEQYF
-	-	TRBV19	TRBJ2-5	TGTGCCAGCCGCGGCGACTGGAAAGAGACCCAGTACTTC	CASRGDWKETQYF
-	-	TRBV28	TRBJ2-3	TGTGCCAGCAGTTCTCCGGGACAAGGGGTCACAGATACGCAGTATTTT	CASSSPGQGVTDTQYF
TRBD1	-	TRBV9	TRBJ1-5	TGTGCCAGCAGCCCGGGACAGGGGAGAGGGGAGCCCCAGCATTTT	CASSPGQGRGEPQHF
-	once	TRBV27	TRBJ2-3	TGTGCCAGCAGTTGGGCGAGCGGACGCACAGATACGCAGTATTTT	CASSWASGRTDTQYF
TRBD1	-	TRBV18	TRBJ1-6	TGTGCCAGCTCACAGCTACGGGACAGGGAGAATTCACCCCTCCACTTT	CASSQLRDRENSPLHF
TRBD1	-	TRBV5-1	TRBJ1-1	TGCGCCAGCAGCTTGGGCAGGGGGAAGAACACTGAAGCTTTCTTT	CASSLGRGKNTEAFF
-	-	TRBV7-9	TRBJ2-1	TGTGCCAGCAGCTTAGAGTCGACCGGAGAGCAGTTCTTC	CASSLESTGEQFF
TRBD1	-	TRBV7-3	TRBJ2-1	TGTGCCAGCAGCATGGGACAGGGGTTTAATGAGCAGTTCTTC	CASSMGQGFNEQFF
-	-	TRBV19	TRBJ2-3	TGTGCCAGTAGTATAGACCCTCAAAGGGGTTCGCGGCGGTTTACGCAGTATTTT	CASSIDPQRGSRRFTQYF
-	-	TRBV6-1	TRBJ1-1	TGTGCCAGCAGTAACGCAGGGGCCACTGAAGCTTTCTTT	CASSNAGATEAFF